Listed below are T cell receptor beta chains from one sample, sequenced in a study of beta chain features in type 1 diabetes. TCRdb keeps only in-frame clones here, not all; method: immunoSEQ multiplex PCR. The sample has 130,000 to 150,000 clones, around 8.7% seen once. The sequenced material came from central memory CD4+ T cells from blood. The receptors shown here come from a man between 18 and 29 years old in good health. Each CDR3 is given with its conserved first and last residue. Fields, in order: D gene, V gene, clone size, J gene, CDR3 protein, CDR3 DNA. The D gene is left open where the match is weak. Clone size appears in some rows only: once, few, many, or a class for an expanded clone.

NA	TRBV7-2	few	TRBJ2-5	CASSPGFQETQYF	TGTGCCAGCAGCCCAGGTTTTCAAGAGACCCAGTACTTC
NA	TRBV15	few	TRBJ2-5	CATSRDLGAETQYF	TGTGCCACCAGCAGAGATTTAGGGGCGGAGACCCAGTACTTC
TRBD1	TRBV4-2	few	TRBJ2-7	CASSRFGSGTVTYEQYF	TGTGCCAGCAGCCGCTTTGGTTCCGGGACAGTTACCTACGAGCAGTACTTC
TRBD1	TRBV7-2	few	TRBJ1-6	CASSDGQGASPLHF	TGTGCCAGCAGCGACGGACAGGGGGCTTCACCCCTCCACTTT
TRBD2	TRBV7-2	few	TRBJ2-7	CASSRTSGENYEQYF	TGTGCCAGCAGCCGAACGAGCGGGGAGAACTACGAGCAGTACTTC
TRBD1	TRBV5-1	few	TRBJ2-1	CASSLGDRGKGDEQFF	TGCGCCAGCAGCTTGGGAGACAGGGGAAAAGGAGATGAGCAGTTCTTC
TRBD1	TRBV5-1	few	TRBJ1-2	CASSALTGSGYTF	TGCGCCAGCAGCGCTTTGACAGGGAGTGGCTACACCTTC
TRBD2	TRBV11-3	NA	TRBJ2-5	CASSGRTSGGQETQYF	TGTGCCAGCAGCGGAAGGACTAGCGGGGGGCAAGAGACCCAGTACTTC
TRBD2	TRBV7-6	few	TRBJ2-1	CASSTGLAGHEQFF	TGTGCCAGCAGCACAGGACTAGCGGGGCATGAGCAGTTCTTC
TRBD1	TRBV7-2	few	TRBJ1-2	CASSPDRGRGYTF	TGTGCCAGCAGCCCGGACAGGGGGCGCGGCTACACCTTC
TRBD2	TRBV19	few	TRBJ2-3	CASSIALNAGVAKDTQYF	TGTGCCAGTAGTATAGCCTTGAACGCGGGGGTGGCGAAAGATACGCAGTATTTT
TRBD1	TRBV18	NA	TRBJ1-1	CASSPRAGTGGSGTEAFF	TGTGCCAGCTCACCACGGGCCGGGACAGGGGGCTCGGGCACTGAAGCTTTCTTT
NA	TRBV28	NA	TRBJ2-7	CATLSGSSYEQYF	TGTGCCACCCTTTCTGGGAGCTCCTACGAGCAGTACTTC
NA	TRBV10-3	NA	TRBJ1-5	CAISVGGGSEQPQHF	TGTGCCATCAGTGTCGGTGGCGGATCCGAGCAGCCCCAGCATTTT
TRBD1	TRBV7-6	NA	TRBJ1-2	CASSRDRANYGYTF	TGTGCCAGCAGCCGGGACAGGGCTAACTATGGCTACACCTTC
TRBD1	TRBV29-1	NA	TRBJ1-3	CSVLARGLRGNTIYF	TGCAGCGTTCTCGCCAGGGGGCTACGTGGAAACACCATATATTTT
NA	TRBV4-1	few	TRBJ2-7	CASSPNGVYEQYF	TGCGCCAGCAGCCCAAACGGGGTCTACGAGCAGTACTTC
NA	TRBV6-6	few	TRBJ1-3	CASSYGDTRNTIYF	TGTGCCAGCAGTTACGGTGACACCCGAAACACCATATATTTT
TRBD1	TRBV5-4	few	TRBJ1-4	CASSGSGQGYEKLFF	TGTGCCAGCAGCGGGTCGGGACAGGGATACGAAAAACTGTTTTTT
NA	TRBV7-2	NA	TRBJ1-2	CASSPVGSSSYGYTF	TGTGCCAGCAGCCCAGTTGGCTCGTCCAGCTATGGCTACACCTTC
NA	TRBV7-2	few	TRBJ1-2	CASSQASSGYTF	TGTGCCAGCAGTCAAGCCTCGAGTGGCTACACCTTC
TRBD1	TRBV28	NA	TRBJ2-5	CASIWTGEVETQYF	TGTGCCAGTATCTGGACAGGGGAAGTGGAGACCCAGTACTTC
NA	TRBV30	many	TRBJ2-1	CAWKGQYNEQFF	TGTGCCTGGAAAGGACAGTACAATGAGCAGTTCTTC
TRBD2	TRBV2	few	TRBJ2-3	CASSEPTSGGTTDTQYF	TGTGCCAGCAGTGAACCGACTAGCGGGGGGACCACAGATACGCAGTATTTT
NA	TRBV15	NA	TRBJ2-5	CATSRDYKETQYF	TGTGCCACCAGCAGAGATTACAAAGAGACCCAGTACTTC
TRBD1	TRBV5-1	few	TRBJ2-1	CASSLGDREANEQFF	TGCGCCAGCAGCTTGGGGGACAGGGAAGCCAATGAGCAGTTCTTC